A selection of T cell receptor beta chains follows, all from one sample in a study of early stage breast cancer tumors. The protocol was immunoSEQ multiplex PCR, while the TCRdb copy is restricted to in-frame clones and leaves out a portion. This table holds 25,000 to 35,000 clones, roughly 81% found once. Input material: blood. The receptors originated from a person aged 40 to 49 with breast cancer. Both conserved end residues are part of each CDR3. Fields, in order: clone size, J gene, V gene, CDR3 protein. Size is stated for part of the rows, as once, few or many counts, or as a class when the clone is expanded.

>-|TRBJ1-3|TRBV9
CASSASGAGNTIYF
>once|TRBJ1-2|TRBV7-2
CASSLVTGTNYGYTF
>-|TRBJ1-1|TRBV13
CASSPRRRNTEAFF
>-|TRBJ2-7|TRBV28
CASIGGHSYEQYF
>-|TRBJ1-4|TRBV18
CASSPGTVEFEKLFF
>-|TRBJ1-4|TRBV27
CASSSGLWEDEKLFF
>once|TRBJ2-3|TRBV7-8
CASSPRRSTDTQYF
>-|TRBJ2-7|TRBV7-6
CASSPGQGYEQYF
>-|TRBJ2-5|TRBV7-7
CASSLTSGIQETQYF
>-|TRBJ2-6|TRBV7-8
CASSLNPLGGANVLTF
>few|TRBJ2-1|TRBV19
CASSAPRSSSYNEQFF
>-|TRBJ1-2|TRBV28
CASSRRTGYIAYGYTF
>-|TRBJ1-2|TRBV27
CASRGPDLYGYTF
>once|TRBJ2-7|TRBV5-1
CASSQEGTYEQYF
>few|TRBJ1-1|TRBV6-5
CASSWTMNTEAFF
>-|TRBJ2-2|TRBV11-1
CASSPGLAGNTGELFF
>-|TRBJ2-5|TRBV7-3
CASSLTAGGWETQYF
>-|TRBJ2-7|TRBV6-1
CASSERGGVVTYEQYF
>-|TRBJ1-4|TRBV4-1
CASSQEGRVDEKLFF
>-|TRBJ2-7|TRBV28
CASSGPGLAANYEQYF
>-|TRBJ2-1|TRBV18
CASSPLSHGNEQFF
>-|TRBJ2-3|TRBV5-5
CASSLGGGSWGDTQYF
>medium-sized|TRBJ2-2|TRBV9
CASSVRTGELFF
>few|TRBJ1-5|TRBV27
CASSFRSGGQPQHF
>few|TRBJ1-5|TRBV28
CASSFWDKNQPQHF
>-|TRBJ1-4|TRBV19
CASRSTGGGEKLFF